What follows is one T cell receptor (beta chain) and its context. Antigen specificity is unknown. This CDR3 is 15 amino acids long. The V gene's germline CDR1 is MNHEY and CDR2 SVGEGT. V trimming: 2 bases; J trimming: 3 bases; junction bases outside the gene matches: 5. The data originate from a study of T cell responses to AZD1222 COVID-19 vaccine. TCRdb's table, derived via immunoSEQ multiplex PCR, lists solely in-frame clones and lacks some. The sample has under 200,000 clones, about nine tenths seen once. Study-level findings and limits: Among spike-specific TCRs, nearly half reportedly target unmutated variant regions.

The chain joins TRBV6-2 or TRBV6-3 to TRBJ2-7; 9 nucleotides align to TRBD1. The material was peripheral blood, obtained on day 0 of AZD1222 vaccination. The clonotype originates from an adult in good health. CDR3 coding DNA: TGTGCCAGCAGTTACCAACCGGGACAGGGCTACGAGCAGTACTTC. Amino acids: CASSYQPGQGYEQYF.